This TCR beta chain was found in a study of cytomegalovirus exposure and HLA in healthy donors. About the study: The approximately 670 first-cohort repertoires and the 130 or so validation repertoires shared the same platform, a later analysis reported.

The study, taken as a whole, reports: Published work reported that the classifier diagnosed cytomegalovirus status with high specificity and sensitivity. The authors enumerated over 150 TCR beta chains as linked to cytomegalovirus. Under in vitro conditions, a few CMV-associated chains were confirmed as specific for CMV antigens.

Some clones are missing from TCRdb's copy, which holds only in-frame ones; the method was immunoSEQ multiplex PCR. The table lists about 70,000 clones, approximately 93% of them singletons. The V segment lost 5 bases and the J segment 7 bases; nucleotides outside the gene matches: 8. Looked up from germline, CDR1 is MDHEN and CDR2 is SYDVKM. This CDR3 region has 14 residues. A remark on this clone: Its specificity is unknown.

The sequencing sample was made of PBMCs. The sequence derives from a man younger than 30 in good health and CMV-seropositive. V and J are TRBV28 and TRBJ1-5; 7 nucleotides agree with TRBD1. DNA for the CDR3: TGTGCCAGCAGTCTATACAGGGGTAGACAGCCCCAGCATTTT. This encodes CASSLYRGRQPQHF.